The 30 T cell receptor beta chains given below trace back to one sample, sequenced in a study of T-cell memory formation after mild COVID-19 (TCRdb year 2021). Library creation used 5' RACE. Sequencer: Illumina NovaSeq 6000. Starting from the raw public reads, TCRdb applied fastp trimming at Q25, assembled clones with MiXCR and retained in-frame beta chains. Records with the same CDR3 protein are collapsed into one entry carrying the most frequent genes and DNA. Across this sample there are 150,000 to 200,000 distinct CDR3 sequences, with roughly 16% seen only once. The top ten clonotypes cover about 1.9% of the sample. Sequencing input: PBMCs or a T cell subset sorted from them (not recorded which). These receptors all stem from an adult woman who had mild COVID-19 (a few samples of this study predate the infection). The sample titles of this study are shuffled in the database, so cell type and time point are left out; the donor was told from shared clones.

This clonotype has only a few counts. The chain links TRBV25-1 to TRBJ2-7; tentatively, D is TRBD1 (6 bases). The CDR3 has 14 residues. The V gene's germline CDR1 is MGHDK and CDR2 SYGVNS. Trimming shortened V by 1 base and J by 5 bases, and 12 bases separated the two germline ends. The CDR3 DNA follows: TGTGCCAGCAGTGAATCAGGCAGGGGACACGAGCAGTACTTC. Its protein is CASSESGRGHEQYF.

The chain combines TRBV6-2 or TRBV6-3 with TRBJ2-4; 8 bases are shared with TRBD2. The V gene's germline CDR1 is MNHEY and CDR2 SVGEGT. The CDR3 contains 15 residues. The junction had 7 bases not matched to a gene; V was cut back by 4 bases and J by 5 bases. CDR3: CASSSAGGGQNIQYF. Written as DNA, the CDR3 is TGTGCCAGCAGTTCCGCCGGGGGGGGCCAAAACATTCAGTACTTC.

This chain links TRBV12-3 or TRBV12-4 with TRBJ2-7; D possibly matches TRBD1 or TRBD2 (6 bases each). V was cut by 3 bases and J by 6 bases, with 15 bases left in between. The CDR3 consists of 14 residues. CDR3 amino acids: CASSFSSGAGEQYF. Written as DNA, the CDR3 is TGTGCCAGCAGTTTCTCATCGGGGGCTGGCGAGCAGTACTTC.

This clonotype has at least ten counts. The chain combines TRBV7-2 with TRBJ2-1, with unresolved D. CDR3 length: 13 amino acids. The germline gives CDR1 SGHTA, CDR2 FQGNSA. Trimming cost V 4 bases and J 3 bases, with 7 bases left between them. The CDR3 protein is CASSSRVYNEQFF. The CDR3 region has the DNA TGTGCCAGCAGCTCCCGGGTCTACAATGAGCAGTTCTTC.

In its sample, this clonotype was seen a few times. The chain joins TRBV18 to TRBJ2-7; TRBD1 is a possible D gene (6 bases). The CDR3 totals 14 residues. Germline V gene sequence: CDR1 KGHSH, CDR2 LQKENI. V was shortened by 3 bases and J by 6 bases, with 15 bases between the two germline ends. In DNA, the CDR3 is TGTGCCAGCTCACCGAGGGAACAGGGTACCGAGCAGTACTTC. As protein: CASSPREQGTEQYF.

The chain carries TRBV11-2 and TRBJ1-3; possibly TRBD1 for D (6 bases). The germline V gene has CDR1 SGHAT and CDR2 FQNNGV. The ends were cut back, 5 bases at V and 3 bases at J, with 14 bases in the middle. This CDR3 is built from 15 residues. CDR3 nucleotide sequence: TGTGCCAGCAGCACAGAGGGACATCTTGGAAACACCATATATTTT. Its protein is CASSTEGHLGNTIYF.

This clonotype appeared a few times. The rearrangement uses TRBV20-1 and TRBJ2-5, with D perhaps TRBD2 (6 bases). V dropped 2 bases and J dropped 5 bases, with 15 bases sitting between them. CDR3 length: 14 residues. Germline lookup yields CDR1 DFQATT and CDR2 SNEGSKA (reference sequence). The DNA for the CDR3 is TGCAGTGCTAGATTCGGGAGTAGAAGGGAGACCCAGTACTTC. Its protein product is CSARFGSRRETQYF.

The chain is built from TRBV25-1 and TRBJ2-7; D not resolved. V dropped 8 bases and J dropped 6 bases, with 17 bases sitting between them. Germline V gene sequence: CDR1 MGHDK, CDR2 SYGVNS. The CDR3 runs to 13 residues. CDR3 DNA sequence: TGTGCCAGCGGGATGGCAGGCTTGTGCGAGCAGTACTTC. This sequence encodes CASGMAGLCEQYF.

This chain links TRBV18 with TRBJ2-3; no clear D. The germline V gene encodes CDR1 KGHSH and CDR2 LQKENI. The germline V and J ends were trimmed by 3 bases and 4 bases, with 8 bases remaining between them. The CDR3 sequence is 13 residues long. Here the CDR3 reads CASSPFLADTQYF. CDR3 DNA: TGTGCCAGCTCACCGTTTTTGGCAGATACGCAGTATTTT.

This clonotype showed up just a few times. V and J are TRBV30 and TRBJ2-5; D is uncertain. Trimming removed 5 bases from V and 1 base from J, with 20 bases in between. CDR3 length: 16 residues. Germline V gives CDR1 GTSNPN, CDR2 SVGIG (reference sequence). The CDR3 protein is CAWVKWAPAFQETQYF. For the CDR3, the DNA is TGTGCCTGGGTCAAGTGGGCACCGGCCTTCCAAGAGACCCAGTACTTC.

The V and J genes are TRBV20-1 and TRBJ2-4; 16 nucleotides align to TRBD2. Germline assignment: CDR1 DFQATT and CDR2 SNEGSKA (reference sequence). The CDR3 extends over 17 amino acids. The J segment lost 0 bases and the V segment lost 6 bases, leaving 5 bases of the junction unmatched. DNA of the CDR3: TGCAGTGCCATGGGACTAGCGGGGGGGGTAGCCAAAAACATTCAGTACTTC. Encoded protein: CSAMGLAGGVAKNIQYF.

The V call is TRBV11-2, the J call TRBJ2-2; perhaps D is TRBD1 or TRBD2 (6 bases each). Germline V gene sequence: CDR1 SGHAT, CDR2 FQNNGV. This CDR3 is built from 16 residues. V was pared by 5 bases and J by 2 bases, with 15 bases between. The CDR3 nucleotides are TGTGCCAGCAGCGAAGGCAGGGGACTTAACACCGGGGAGCTGTTTTTT. Translation gives CASSEGRGLNTGELFF.

This clonotype was counted ten times or more. The J gene is TRBJ2-5, the V gene TRBV5-5, with TRBD2 matching 8 bases. The V and J ends lost 1 base and 0 bases, in that order; junction bases with no gene match: 5. Germline-derived CDR1 and CDR2 are SGHKS and YYEKEE (reference sequence). This CDR3 has 16 residues. The CDR3 loop reads CASSLIAGYYQETQYF. The CDR3 DNA sequence: TGTGCCAGCAGCTTGATAGCGGGGTACTACCAAGAGACCCAGTACTTC. Complete variable domain (other parts from reference TRBV5-5 and TRBJ2-5): DAGVTQSPTHLIKTRGQQVTLRCSPISGHKSVSWYQQVLGQGPQFIFQYYEKEERGRGNFPDRFSARQFPNYSSELNVNALLLGDSALYLCASSLIAGYYQETQYFGPGTRLLVL.

The genes are TRBV6-5 and TRBJ2-7; 8 bases line up with TRBD2. CDR3 length equals 16 residues. CDR1 and CDR2 from the germline V gene are MNHEY and SVGAGI. The V gene end was trimmed by 6 bases and the J gene end by 3 bases; junction bases not matched to a gene: 13. Here the CDR3 reads CASSLTPSGRSYEQYF. CDR3 DNA sequence: TGTGCCAGCAGCCTGACACCAAGCGGGAGAAGCTACGAGCAGTACTTC.

The chain joins TRBV7-2 to TRBJ1-2; possible D gene TRBD1, 5 bases. This CDR3 comprises 15 residues. Germline CDR1 is SGHTA and CDR2 is FQGNSA. V lost 3 bases and J 2 bases, leaving 13 bases between the germline ends. Here the CDR3 reads CASSLGQGGNYGYTF. The CDR3 DNA reads TGTGCCAGCAGCTTGGGCCAGGGAGGAAACTATGGCTACACCTTC.

The chain has TRBV7-3 and TRBJ2-1; the D gene is possibly TRBD2 (5 bases). V lost 1 base and J lost 5, with 9 bases in between. The length of the CDR3 is 14 residues. Looked up from germline, CDR1 is SGHTA and CDR2 is FQGTGA. The CDR3 region has the DNA TGTGCCAGCAGCTTAAACGCGGGCGACAATGAGCAGTTCTTC. Protein: CASSLNAGDNEQFF.

The gene calls are TRBV12-5 and TRBJ2-7; D is ambiguous. From germline, CDR1 is LGHNT and CDR2 FRNRAP. The germline V and J ends were trimmed by 1 base and 0 bases, with 1 base remaining between them. The length of the CDR3 is 12 residues. The CDR3 nucleotides are TGTGCTAGTGGTTTGGACTCCTACGAGCAGTACTTC. Translated: CASGLDSYEQYF. The full variable domain, its missing parts supplied by reference TRBV12-5 and TRBJ2-7, is DARVTQTPRHKVTEMGQEVTMRCQPILGHNTVFWYRQTMMQGLELLAYFRNRAPLDDSGMPKDRFSAEMPDATLATLKIQPSEPRDSAVYFCASGLDSYEQYFGPGTRLTVT.

Only a few counts were recorded for this clonotype. The chain combines TRBV6-1 with TRBJ2-7; a weak D match, TRBD1 (7 bases). CDR1 and CDR2 (germline): MNHNS, SASEGT. The CDR3 covers 15 residues. V was clipped by 1 base and J by 2 bases, with 12 bases between them. Here the CDR3 DNA reads TGTGCCAGCAGTGAAGGGAGGGGGCCCCCCTACGAGCAGTACTTC. Translation gives CASSEGRGPPYEQYF.

This chain uses TRBV4-1 with TRBJ2-7; maybe TRBD1 (6 bases). Trimming stripped 1 base from V and 0 bases from J, with 10 bases between. The CDR3 has 15 amino acids. From germline, CDR1 is MGHRA and CDR2 YSYEKL. The DNA of the CDR3 is TGCGCCAGCAGCCAAGGCCAGGGGCCCTCCTACGAGCAGTACTTC. Translation: CASSQGQGPSYEQYF.

This clonotype turned up a few times. This chain connects TRBV6-1 to TRBJ1-1, with TRBD1 as a possible D gene (5 bases). The CDR3 runs to 17 residues. V lost 2 bases and J 0 bases, leaving 16 bases between the germline ends. Germline V gene data show CDR1 as MNHNS and CDR2 as SASEGT. In nucleotides, the CDR3 is TGTGCCAGCAGTGAACCCGTGGGACGGAGGATGAACACTGAAGCTTTCTTT. This sequence encodes CASSEPVGRRMNTEAFF.

This clonotype has more than one count but fewer than ten. The chain carries TRBV5-1 and TRBJ2-3, with 7 bases fitting TRBD2. The CDR3 extends over 14 amino acids. Trimming cost V 10 bases and J 6 bases; bases outside gene matches: 14. The germline V gene encodes CDR1 SGHRS and CDR2 YFSETQ. CDR3 sequence reads: CAGDPGLNSDTQYF. CDR3 sequence (DNA): TGCGCCGGGGATCCGGGACTAAATTCGGATACGCAGTATTTT.

This chain links TRBV24-1 with TRBJ2-5; D may be TRBD1 (6 bases). Germline lookup yields CDR1 KGHDR and CDR2 SFDVKD. V was clipped by 2 bases and J by 2 bases, with 20 bases between them. This CDR3 contains 18 residues. CDR3 sequence reads: CATSDSLDSVNLQETQYF. The CDR3 nucleotides read TGTGCCACCAGTGATTCCTTGGACAGTGTGAATTTACAAGAGACCCAGTACTTC.

The chain employs TRBV7-9 and TRBJ2-3; 9 positions agree with TRBD1. The junction had 4 bases not matched to a gene; V was cut back by 8 bases and J by 4 bases. Germline assignment: CDR1 SEHNR and CDR2 FQNEAQ (reference sequence). The CDR3 extends over 13 amino acids. CDR3 DNA sequence: TGTGCCAGCCGGGACAGGGTGGCAGATACGCAGTATTTT. Amino acids: CASRDRVADTQYF.

This clonotype appeared a few times. V and J are TRBV25-1 and TRBJ1-2; tentative D call: TRBD1 (5 bases). Germline V gene sequence: CDR1 MGHDK, CDR2 SYGVNS. V lost 2 bases, J lost 4 bases, and 14 bases lay in between. The CDR3 runs 15 residues. The DNA of the CDR3 is TGTGCCAGCAGTGAACCTACACCGGGGGTCTATGGCTACACCTTC. Translation: CASSEPTPGVYGYTF.

This sequence joins TRBV29-1 and TRBJ1-1, with D maybe TRBD1 (6 bases). This CDR3 comprises 12 residues. Trimming took 5 bases from V and 11 from J, leaving 18 bases between them. CDR1 SQVTM and CDR2 ANQGSEA come from the germline V gene. The CDR3: CSVSPGHSAAFF. DNA of the CDR3: TGCAGCGTTTCCCCGGGACATTCGGCGGCTTTCTTT.

This clonotype was detected only a few times. The gene calls are TRBV20-1 and TRBJ2-4, with D possibly being TRBD1 (5 bases). V gave up 4 bases and J gave up 9 bases, with 19 bases separating them. The germline V gene encodes CDR1 DFQATT and CDR2 SNEGSKA (reference sequence). The CDR3 covers 14 residues. DNA of the CDR3: TGCAGTGCTACGGACACGACCGTTTTACGCATTCAGTACTTC. It is translated as CSATDTTVLRIQYF.

This clonotype has only a few counts. CDR3 protein: CASSRRDQTDTQYF. The DNA for the CDR3 is TGCGCCAGCAGCCGTAGGGACCAGACAGATACGCAGTATTTT. The gene calls are TRBV5-1 and TRBJ2-3; D may correspond to TRBD1 or TRBD2 (5 bases each). V dropped 4 bases and J dropped 3 bases, with 12 bases sitting between them. From germline, CDR1 is SGHRS and CDR2 YFSETQ. The CDR3 totals 14 residues.

This clonotype was detected a few times. The V gene is TRBV19, the J gene TRBJ2-5; 9 nucleotides match TRBD2. Trimming took 2 bases from V and 5 from J; bases not matched to a gene: 3. This CDR3 comprises 14 residues. The V gene's germline CDR1 is LNHDA and CDR2 SQIVND (reference sequence). This CDR3 reads CASSILAGLETQYF. As DNA, the CDR3 is TGTGCCAGTAGTATACTAGCGGGATTGGAGACCCAGTACTTC.

This clonotype was seen only a few times. This chain joins TRBV12-3 or TRBV12-4 and TRBJ1-2, with 7 nucleotides matching TRBD1. CDR3 length: 13 amino acids. V lost 3 bases and J lost 3; bases outside the gene matches: 1. CDR3 coding DNA: TGTGCCAGCAGTTTCCAGGGGGACTATGGCTACACCTTC. Amino acid sequence: CASSFQGDYGYTF.

This clonotype has more than one count but fewer than ten. This chain uses TRBV12-3 or TRBV12-4 with TRBJ1-1; D ambiguous. Trimming stripped 5 bases from V and 9 bases from J, with 13 bases between. This CDR3 spans 12 amino acids. The CDR3 sequence is CASSPRLGQAFF. CDR3 bases: TGTGCCAGCAGTCCAAGACTGGGTCAAGCTTTCTTT.